This paragraph covers one TCR beta chain sequence. Using immunoSEQ multiplex PCR, the repertoire was profiled, and TCRdb retains in-frame clones only, with some absent. The repertoire holds roughly 150,000 clones, with around three quarters as singletons. V gave up 0 bases and J gave up 2 bases, with 14 bases separating them. The CDR3 has 16 residues. Germline V lookup: CDR1 MNHEY, CDR2 SVGAGI. The sample is drawn from a study of blood T cell repertoires in COVID-19. The clonotype was recovered from a man aged 55 to 70 with acute or convalescent COVID-19. The V call is TRBV6-5, the J call TRBJ2-7; D is possibly TRBD2 (5 bases). Sample: peripheral blood. For the CDR3, the DNA is TGTGCCAGCAGTTACTCGAAACTAGGCGGTGCCTACGAGCAGTACTTC. It specifies CASSYSKLGGAYEQYF.